The 12 T cell receptor beta chains in this list originate from one sample, sequenced in a study of regulatory T cells in long-lasting Graves disease. TCR beta libraries were built with iRepertoire HTBI primers and Arm-PCR of CDR3 regions. TCRdb re-called the multiplex PCR reads with MiXCR, one entry per CDR3 protein. The data show some 370,000 distinct CDR3 sequences, less than 30% seen once. Time point of the sample: persistent/refractory GD, antithyroid drugs over 5 years with positive TRAb. From PBMCs, RNA was extracted and then used to make the TCR library. The input for sequencing was peripheral blood mononuclear cells (PBMCs), taken when the disease was refractory, from a patient treated with antithyroid drugs. The receptors derive from a woman aged 40-49 years with Graves disease.

This chain joins TRBV7-2 and TRBJ2-7, with D perhaps TRBD1 (5 bases). Germline CDR1 reads SGHTA; CDR2 reads FQGNSA. CDR3 size: 15 residues. The V end lost 5 bases, the J end lost 3 bases, and 17 bases lay between the germline ends. CDR3 in amino acids: CASSPITGAVYEQYF. The CDR3 bases are TGTGCCAGCAGCCCAATTACAGGTGCAGTCTACGAGCAGTACTTC.

This clonotype was detected ten times or more. The chain is built from TRBV19 and TRBJ1-5; D not certain. This CDR3 has 14 residues. With 6 bases removed from V and 0 bases from J, the gap between germline ends came to 9 bases. Germline V gene data show CDR1 as LNHDA and CDR2 as SQIVND (reference sequence). CDR3 loop: CASRETGSNQPQHF. CDR3 coding DNA: TGTGCCAGTAGAGAGACGGGTAGCAATCAGCCCCAGCATTTT. Drawing the rest from reference TRBV19 and TRBJ1-5, the complete variable domain is DGGITQSPKYLFRKEGQNVTLSCEQNLNHDAMYWYRQDPGQGLRLIYYSQIVNDFQKGDIAEGYSVSREKKESFPLTVTSAQKNPTAFYLCASRETGSNQPQHFGDGTRLSIL.

This clonotype came up many times. J is TRBJ1-1 and V is TRBV12-3 or TRBV12-4; D unclear. Trimming removed 5 bases at V and 0 bases at J, with 7 bases between. This CDR3 has 13 amino acids. Here the CDR3 reads CASSHTVNTEAFF. In DNA, the CDR3 is TGTGCCAGCAGTCACACAGTGAACACTGAAGCTTTCTTT.

This clonotype was observed a few times. The chain employs TRBV28 and TRBJ2-3, with 7 bases fitting TRBD2. CDR1 and CDR2 (germline): MDHEN, SYDVKM. V gave up 1 base and J gave up 11 bases; unmatched junction bases: 18. This CDR3 contains 17 residues. The CDR3: CASSLSHVLGLTSGQYF. CDR3 coding DNA: TGTGCCAGCAGTTTATCCCACGTTTTGGGACTAACCTCGGGGCAGTATTTT. Full variable domain (outside the CDR3, taken from reference TRBV28 and TRBJ2-3): DVKVTQSSRYLVKRTGEKVFLECVQDMDHENMFWYRQDPGLGLRLIYFSYDVKMKEKGDIPEGYSVSREKKERFSLILESASTNQTSMYLCASSLSHVLGLTSGQYFGPGTRLTVL.

As DNA, the CDR3 is TGTGCCAGCAGGAAACCCCCGGGACAGGGTATGAGCAATCAGCCCCAGCATTTT. It is translated as CASRKPPGQGMSNQPQHF. The chain couples TRBV6-1 to TRBJ1-5, with 9 bases aligning to TRBD1. There are 18 residues in the CDR3. Germline loops: CDR1 MNHNS, CDR2 SASEGT. The V and J ends lost 6 bases and 1 base, in that order; junction bases with no gene match: 13.

This clonotype was picked up a small number of times. V is TRBV28 and J is TRBJ2-2; no definite D call. V dropped 3 bases and J dropped 3 bases, with 20 bases sitting between them. From germline, CDR1 is MDHEN and CDR2 SYDVKM. This CDR3 region has 18 residues. CDR3: CASSFSLDHGWDTGELFF. CDR3 nucleotides: TGTGCCAGCAGTTTTTCTCTAGATCATGGGTGGGACACCGGGGAGCTGTTTTTT.

This chain uses TRBV2 with TRBJ2-1; D perhaps matches TRBD1 (5 bases). CDR3 length: 15 residues. The V end was cut by 7 bases, the J end by 2 bases, with 15 bases between. CDR1 and CDR2 (germline): SNHLY, FYNNEI. The CDR3 DNA follows: TGTGCCAGCACCCTAGAGGAAGGGGCCTACAATGAGCAGTTCTTC. It specifies CASTLEEGAYNEQFF.

The table lists this clonotype with a count of one. This chain links TRBV7-6 with TRBJ2-7; 7 nucleotides agree with TRBD2. Germline V gene data show CDR1 as SGHVS and CDR2 as FNYEAQ. Trimming removed 4 bases from V and 6 bases from J; junction bases left unmatched: 6. The CDR3 covers 13 residues. CDR3 region: CASSYRLAGEQYF. CDR3 bases: TGTGCCAGCAGCTATAGACTAGCTGGCGAGCAGTACTTC.

This clonotype came up many times. The chain carries TRBV28 and TRBJ1-1; D gene uncertain. Per germline, CDR1 MDHEN and CDR2 SYDVKM. The CDR3 has 14 residues. Trimming pared 4 bases from V and 4 bases from J, leaving 13 bases between. CDR3 sequence reads: CASSSRERITEAFF. The CDR3 DNA is TGTGCCAGCAGTTCCAGAGAGAGGATCACTGAAGCTTTCTTT.

The rearrangement joins TRBV5-1 to TRBJ2-7, with 10 bases that match TRBD2. This CDR3 has 15 residues. Germline assignment: CDR1 SGHRS and CDR2 YFSETQ. Trimming cost V 4 bases and J 3 bases; bases outside gene matches: 7. CDR3 in amino acids: CASSHGTSENYEQYF. CDR3 nucleotide sequence: TGCGCCAGCAGCCACGGGACTAGCGAGAACTACGAGCAGTACTTC.

This clonotype was detected only a few times. This chain uses TRBV5-5 with TRBJ2-3; no clear D gene. Germline-derived CDR1 and CDR2 are SGHKS and YYEKEE (reference sequence). The CDR3 runs to 13 residues. Trimming shortened V by 1 base and J by 2 bases, and 5 bases separated the two germline ends. The DNA of the CDR3 is TGTGCCAGCAGCTTGACACCCACAGATACGCAGTATTTT. Its translation: CASSLTPTDTQYF. The complete variable domain, with remaining parts taken from reference TRBV5-5 and TRBJ2-3, reads DAGVTQSPTHLIKTRGQQVTLRCSPISGHKSVSWYQQVLGQGPQFIFQYYEKEERGRGNFPDRFSARQFPNYSSELNVNALLLGDSALYLCASSLTPTDTQYFGPGTRLTVL.

The rearrangement uses TRBV20-1 and TRBJ1-4, with 9 nucleotides matching TRBD1. The CDR3 spans 15 residues. Germline values: CDR1 DFQATT, CDR2 SNEGSKA (reference sequence). J was trimmed by 0 bases and V by 6 bases; bases with no gene match: 5. CDR3 in amino acids: CSAPDRGATNEKLFF. The CDR3 DNA follows: TGCAGTGCCCCGGACAGGGGTGCAACTAATGAAAAACTGTTTTTT.